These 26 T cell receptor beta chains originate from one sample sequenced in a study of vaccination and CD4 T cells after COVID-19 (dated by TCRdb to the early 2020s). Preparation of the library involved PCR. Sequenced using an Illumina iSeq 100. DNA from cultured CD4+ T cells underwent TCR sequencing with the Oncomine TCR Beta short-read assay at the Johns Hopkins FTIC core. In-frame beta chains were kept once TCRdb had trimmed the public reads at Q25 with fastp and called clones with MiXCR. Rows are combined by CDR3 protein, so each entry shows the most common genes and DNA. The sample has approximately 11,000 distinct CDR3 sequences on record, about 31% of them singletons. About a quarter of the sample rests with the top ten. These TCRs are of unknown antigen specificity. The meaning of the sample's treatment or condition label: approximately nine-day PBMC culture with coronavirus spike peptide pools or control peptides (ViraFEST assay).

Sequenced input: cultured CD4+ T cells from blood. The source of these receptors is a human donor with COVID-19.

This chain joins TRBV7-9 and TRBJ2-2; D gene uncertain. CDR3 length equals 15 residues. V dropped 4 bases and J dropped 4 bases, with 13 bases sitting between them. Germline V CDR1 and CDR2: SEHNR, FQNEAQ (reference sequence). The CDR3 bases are TGTGCCAGCAGCTCAGAGCTAGGGCCCACCGGGGAGCTGTTTTTT. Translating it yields CASSSELGPTGELFF.

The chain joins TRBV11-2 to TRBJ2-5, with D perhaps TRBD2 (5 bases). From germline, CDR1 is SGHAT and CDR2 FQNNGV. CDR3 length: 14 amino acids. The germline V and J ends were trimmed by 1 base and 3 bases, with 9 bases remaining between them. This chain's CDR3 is CASSLGGEKETQYF. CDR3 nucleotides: TGTGCCAGCAGCTTAGGTGGGGAGAAAGAGACCCAGTACTTC.

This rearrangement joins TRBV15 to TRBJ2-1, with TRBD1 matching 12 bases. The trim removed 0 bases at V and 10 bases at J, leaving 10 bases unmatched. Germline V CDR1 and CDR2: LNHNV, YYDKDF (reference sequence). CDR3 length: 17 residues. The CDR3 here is CATSRDLLGQGAEEQFF. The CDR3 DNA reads TGTGCCACCAGCAGAGATCTTTTGGGACAGGGGGCCGAGGAGCAGTTCTTC.

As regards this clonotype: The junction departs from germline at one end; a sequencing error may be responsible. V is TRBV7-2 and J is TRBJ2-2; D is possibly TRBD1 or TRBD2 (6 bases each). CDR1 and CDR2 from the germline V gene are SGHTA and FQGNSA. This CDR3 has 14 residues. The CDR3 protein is CASSSTGTAGEPFF. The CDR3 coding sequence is TGTGCCAGCAGCTCCACAGGGACTGCCGGGGAGCCGTTTTTT.

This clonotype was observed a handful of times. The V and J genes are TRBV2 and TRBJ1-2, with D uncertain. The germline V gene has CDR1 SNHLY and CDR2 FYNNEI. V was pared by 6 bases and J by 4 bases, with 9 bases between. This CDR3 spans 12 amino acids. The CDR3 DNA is TGTGCCAGCAGGAGAGACTCCTATGGCTACACCTTC. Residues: CASRRDSYGYTF.

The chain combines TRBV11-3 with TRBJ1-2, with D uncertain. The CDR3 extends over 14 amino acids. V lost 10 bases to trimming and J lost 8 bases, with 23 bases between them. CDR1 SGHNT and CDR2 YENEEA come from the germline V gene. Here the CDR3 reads CANLLRTSPVGYTF. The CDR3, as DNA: TGTGCCAACTTGTTACGGACCAGCCCGGTCGGCTACACCTTC.

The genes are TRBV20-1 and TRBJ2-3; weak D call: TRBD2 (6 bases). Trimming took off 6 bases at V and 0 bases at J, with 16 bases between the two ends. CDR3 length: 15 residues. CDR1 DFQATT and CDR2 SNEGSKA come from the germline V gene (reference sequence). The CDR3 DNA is TGCAGTGCAGGCGGCAGGCGGGGAAGCACAGATACGCAGTATTTT. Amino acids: CSAGGRRGSTDTQYF.

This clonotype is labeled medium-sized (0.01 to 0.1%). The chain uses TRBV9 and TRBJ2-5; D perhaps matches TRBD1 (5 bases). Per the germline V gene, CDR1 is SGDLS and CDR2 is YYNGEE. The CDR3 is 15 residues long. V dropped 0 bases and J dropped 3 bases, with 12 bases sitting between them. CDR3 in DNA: TGTGCCAGCAGCGTAGATCAGGGCGCAAAAGAGACCCAGTACTTC. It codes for CASSVDQGAKETQYF.

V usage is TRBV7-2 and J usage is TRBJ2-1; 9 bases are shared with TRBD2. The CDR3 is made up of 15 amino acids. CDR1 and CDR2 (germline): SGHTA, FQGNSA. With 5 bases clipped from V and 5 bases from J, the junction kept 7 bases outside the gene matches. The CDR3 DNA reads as TGTGCCAGCAGCCGACCGACTAGCGGCGACAATGAGCAGTTCTTC. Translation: CASSRPTSGDNEQFF. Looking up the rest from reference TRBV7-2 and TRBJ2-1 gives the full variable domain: GAGVSQSPSNKVTEKGKDVELRCDPISGHTALYWYRQSLGQGLEFLIYFQGNSAPDKSGLPSDRFSAERTGGSVSTLTIQRTQQEDSAVYLCASSRPTSGDNEQFFGPGTRLTVL.

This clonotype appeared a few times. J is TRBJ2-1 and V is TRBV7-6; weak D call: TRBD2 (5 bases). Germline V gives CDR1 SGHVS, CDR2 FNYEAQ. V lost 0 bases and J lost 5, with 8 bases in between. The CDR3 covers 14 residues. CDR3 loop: CASSLAEVHNEQFF. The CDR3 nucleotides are TGTGCCAGCAGCTTAGCGGAGGTTCACAATGAGCAGTTCTTC.

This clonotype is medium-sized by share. This CDR3 is CASGRAGGYSNQPQHF. As DNA, the CDR3 is TGTGCCAGCGGAAGGGCAGGGGGGTATAGCAATCAGCCCCAGCATTTT. The rearrangement links TRBV6-1 to TRBJ1-5; 7 bases agree with TRBD1. The CDR3 runs 16 residues. After removal of 8 bases from V and 0 bases from J, the junction contained 10 bases not matched to a gene. Germline loops: CDR1 MNHNS, CDR2 SASEGT.

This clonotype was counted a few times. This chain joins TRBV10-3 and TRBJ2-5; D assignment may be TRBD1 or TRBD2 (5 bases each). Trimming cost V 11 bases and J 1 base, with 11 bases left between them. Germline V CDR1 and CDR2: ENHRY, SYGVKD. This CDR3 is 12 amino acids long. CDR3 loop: CAVGPSQETQYF. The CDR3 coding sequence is TGTGCCGTGGGACCCAGCCAAGAGACCCAGTACTTC.

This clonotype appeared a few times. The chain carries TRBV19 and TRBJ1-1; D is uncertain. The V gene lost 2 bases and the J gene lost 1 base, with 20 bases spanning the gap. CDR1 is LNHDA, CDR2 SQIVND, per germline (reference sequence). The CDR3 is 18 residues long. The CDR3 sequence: CASSISVGGGRGNTEAFF. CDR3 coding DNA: TGTGCCAGTAGTATATCGGTGGGAGGAGGGCGTGGGAACACTGAAGCTTTCTTT. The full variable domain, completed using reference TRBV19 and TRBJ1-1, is DGGITQSPKYLFRKEGQNVTLSCEQNLNHDAMYWYRQDPGQGLRLIYYSQIVNDFQKGDIAEGYSVSREKKESFPLTVTSAQKNPTAFYLCASSISVGGGRGNTEAFFGQGTRLTVV.

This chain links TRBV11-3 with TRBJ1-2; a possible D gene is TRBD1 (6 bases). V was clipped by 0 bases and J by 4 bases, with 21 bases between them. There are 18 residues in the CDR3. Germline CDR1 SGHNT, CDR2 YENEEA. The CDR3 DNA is TGTGCCAGCAGCTTAGATCAGTTCCCAGCCCAGGGGCTCTATGGCTACACCTTC. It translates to CASSLDQFPAQGLYGYTF.

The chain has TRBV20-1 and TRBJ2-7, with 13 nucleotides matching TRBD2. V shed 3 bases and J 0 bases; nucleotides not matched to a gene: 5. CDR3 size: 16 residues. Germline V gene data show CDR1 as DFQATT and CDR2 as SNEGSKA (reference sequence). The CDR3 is CSASGTSGISSYEQYF. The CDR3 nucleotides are TGCAGTGCTAGCGGGACTAGCGGGATAAGCTCCTACGAGCAGTACTTC.

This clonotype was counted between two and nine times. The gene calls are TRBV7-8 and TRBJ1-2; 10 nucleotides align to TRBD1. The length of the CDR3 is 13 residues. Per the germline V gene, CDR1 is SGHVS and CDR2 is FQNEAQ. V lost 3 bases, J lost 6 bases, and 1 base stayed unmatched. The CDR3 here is CASSFGTGDGYTF. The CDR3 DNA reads TGTGCCAGCAGCTTCGGGACAGGGGATGGCTACACCTTC.

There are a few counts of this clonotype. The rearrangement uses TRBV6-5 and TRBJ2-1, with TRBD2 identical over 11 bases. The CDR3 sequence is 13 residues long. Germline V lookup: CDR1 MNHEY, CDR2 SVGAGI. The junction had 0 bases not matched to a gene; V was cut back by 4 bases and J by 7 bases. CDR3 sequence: CASSWTSGNEQFF. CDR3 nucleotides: TGTGCCAGCAGTTGGACTAGCGGGAATGAGCAGTTCTTC.

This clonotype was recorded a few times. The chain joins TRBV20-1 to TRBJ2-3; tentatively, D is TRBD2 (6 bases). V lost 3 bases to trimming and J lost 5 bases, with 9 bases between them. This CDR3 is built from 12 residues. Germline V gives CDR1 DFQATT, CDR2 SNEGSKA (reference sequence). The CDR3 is CSASWEEDTQYF. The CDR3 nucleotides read TGCAGTGCTAGTTGGGAGGAAGATACGCAGTATTTT.

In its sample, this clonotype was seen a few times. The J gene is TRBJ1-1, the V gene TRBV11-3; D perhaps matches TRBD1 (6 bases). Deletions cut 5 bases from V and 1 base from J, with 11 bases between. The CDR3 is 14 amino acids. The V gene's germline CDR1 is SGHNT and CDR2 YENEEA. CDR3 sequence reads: CASSASTGNTEAFF. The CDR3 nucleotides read TGTGCCAGCAGCGCCTCGACAGGGAACACTGAAGCTTTCTTT.

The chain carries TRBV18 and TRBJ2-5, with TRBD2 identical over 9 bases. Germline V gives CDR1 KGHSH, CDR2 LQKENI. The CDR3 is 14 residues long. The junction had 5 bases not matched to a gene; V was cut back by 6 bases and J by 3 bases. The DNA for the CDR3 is TGTGCCAGCTCGTTCGGCGGGGGGGAAGAGACCCAGTACTTC. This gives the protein CASSFGGGEETQYF.

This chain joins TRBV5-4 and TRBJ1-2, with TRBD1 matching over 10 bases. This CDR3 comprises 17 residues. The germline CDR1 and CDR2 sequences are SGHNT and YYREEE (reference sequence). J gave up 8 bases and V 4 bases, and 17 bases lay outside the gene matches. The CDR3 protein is CASSQLGGQGNLVGYTF. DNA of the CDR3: TGTGCCAGCAGCCAATTAGGGGGACAGGGGAATTTGGTAGGCTACACCTTC.

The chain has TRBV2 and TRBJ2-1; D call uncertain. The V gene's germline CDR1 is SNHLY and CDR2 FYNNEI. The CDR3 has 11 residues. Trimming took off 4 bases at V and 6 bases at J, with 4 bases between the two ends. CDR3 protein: CASSVFNEQFF. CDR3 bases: TGTGCCAGCAGTGTCTTCAATGAGCAGTTCTTC.

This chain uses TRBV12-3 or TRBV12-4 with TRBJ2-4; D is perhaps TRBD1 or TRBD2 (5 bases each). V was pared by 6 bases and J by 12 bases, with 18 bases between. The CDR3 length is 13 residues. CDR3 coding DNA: TGTGCCAGCAGCCTTATGGGACGGTGGGATCAGTACTTC. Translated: CASSLMGRWDQYF.

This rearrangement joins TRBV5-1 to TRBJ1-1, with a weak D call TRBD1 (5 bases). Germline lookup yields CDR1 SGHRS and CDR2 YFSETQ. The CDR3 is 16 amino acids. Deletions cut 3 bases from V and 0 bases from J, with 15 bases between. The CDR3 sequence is CASSSETPGLNTEAFF. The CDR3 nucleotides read TGCGCCAGCAGCTCGGAGACGCCAGGGCTGAACACTGAAGCTTTCTTT.

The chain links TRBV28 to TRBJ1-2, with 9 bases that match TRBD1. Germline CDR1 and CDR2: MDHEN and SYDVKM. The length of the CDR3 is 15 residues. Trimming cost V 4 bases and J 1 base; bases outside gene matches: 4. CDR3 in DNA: TGTGCCAGCAGTTCGGGACAGGGAGTTAACTATGGCTACACCTTC. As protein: CASSSGQGVNYGYTF.

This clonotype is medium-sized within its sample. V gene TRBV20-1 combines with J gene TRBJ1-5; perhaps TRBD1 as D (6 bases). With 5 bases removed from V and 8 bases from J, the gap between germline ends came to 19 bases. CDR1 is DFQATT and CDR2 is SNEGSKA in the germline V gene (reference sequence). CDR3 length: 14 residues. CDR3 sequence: CSARHREVLEPQHF. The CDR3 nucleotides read TGCAGTGCTCGTCACAGGGAGGTTTTAGAGCCCCAGCATTTT.